This paragraph reports one T cell receptor beta chain. CDR1 is SGHDN, CDR2 FVKESK, per germline. Trimming cost V 2 bases and J 4 bases; bases outside gene matches: 2. The CDR3 contains 14 residues. This entry is derived from a study of T cell responses to AZD1222 COVID-19 vaccine. The data were produced by immunoSEQ multiplex PCR, yet TCRdb's version contains in-frame clones alone and is incomplete. The sample carries 200,000 to 250,000 clones, 90% to 95% recorded once. The sequencing here drew on peripheral blood, taken 28 days after the second dose of the MenACWY control vaccine. V and J are TRBV14 and TRBJ1-5; 7 bases align to TRBD1. The receptor was isolated from an adult who received the MenACWY meningococcal vaccine as a control. The CDR3 loop is CASSQKGANQPQHF. The CDR3 DNA reads TGTGCCAGCAGCCAAAAGGGGGCAAATCAGCCCCAGCATTTT.